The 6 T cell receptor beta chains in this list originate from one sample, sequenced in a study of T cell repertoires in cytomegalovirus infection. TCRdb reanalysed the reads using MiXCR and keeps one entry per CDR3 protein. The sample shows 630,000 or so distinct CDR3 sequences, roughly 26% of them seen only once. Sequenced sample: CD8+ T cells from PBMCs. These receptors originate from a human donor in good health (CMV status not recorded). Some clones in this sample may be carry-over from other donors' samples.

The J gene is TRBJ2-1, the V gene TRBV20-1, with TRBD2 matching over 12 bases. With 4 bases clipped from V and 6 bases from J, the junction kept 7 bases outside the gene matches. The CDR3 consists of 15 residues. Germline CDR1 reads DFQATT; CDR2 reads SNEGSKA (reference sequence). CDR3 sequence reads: CSATASGGARNEQFF. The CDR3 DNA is TGCAGTGCTACAGCTAGCGGGGGGGCCCGCAATGAGCAGTTCTTC.

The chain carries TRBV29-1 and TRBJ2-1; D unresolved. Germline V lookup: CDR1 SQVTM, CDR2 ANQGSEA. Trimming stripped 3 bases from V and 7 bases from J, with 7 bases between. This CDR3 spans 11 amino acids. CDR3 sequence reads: CSVDLENEQFF. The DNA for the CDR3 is TGCAGCGTTGACCTAGAGAATGAGCAGTTCTTC.

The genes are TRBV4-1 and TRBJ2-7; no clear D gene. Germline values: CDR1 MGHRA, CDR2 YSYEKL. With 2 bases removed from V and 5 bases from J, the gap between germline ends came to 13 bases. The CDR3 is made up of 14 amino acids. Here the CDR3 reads CASSQPGSPDEQYF. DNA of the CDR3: TGCGCCAGCAGCCAACCCGGGTCGCCGGACGAGCAGTACTTC.

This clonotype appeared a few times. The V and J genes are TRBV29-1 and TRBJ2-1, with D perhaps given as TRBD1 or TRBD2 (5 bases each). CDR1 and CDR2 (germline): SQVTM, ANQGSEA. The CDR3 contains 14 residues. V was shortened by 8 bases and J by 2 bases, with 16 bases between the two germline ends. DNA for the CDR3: TGCAGCATCTTCGGGACGAAAACCTACAATGAGCAGTTCTTC. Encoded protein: CSIFGTKTYNEQFF.

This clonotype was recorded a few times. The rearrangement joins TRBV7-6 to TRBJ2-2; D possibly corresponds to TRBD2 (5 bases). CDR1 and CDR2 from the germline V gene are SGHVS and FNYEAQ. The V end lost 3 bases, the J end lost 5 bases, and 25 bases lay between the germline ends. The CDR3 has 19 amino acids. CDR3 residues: CASSFPYDYRTRGTGELFF. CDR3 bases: TGTGCCAGCAGCTTCCCATACGACTATAGGACCAGAGGGACCGGGGAGCTGTTTTTT.

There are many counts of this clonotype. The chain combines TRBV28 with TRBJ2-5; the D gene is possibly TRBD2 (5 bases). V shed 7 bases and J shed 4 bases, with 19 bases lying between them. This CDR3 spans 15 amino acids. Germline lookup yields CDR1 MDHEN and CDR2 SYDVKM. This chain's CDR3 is CASTPGLAMLETQYF. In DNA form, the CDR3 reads TGTGCCAGCACCCCGGGTCTAGCTATGTTAGAGACCCAGTACTTC.